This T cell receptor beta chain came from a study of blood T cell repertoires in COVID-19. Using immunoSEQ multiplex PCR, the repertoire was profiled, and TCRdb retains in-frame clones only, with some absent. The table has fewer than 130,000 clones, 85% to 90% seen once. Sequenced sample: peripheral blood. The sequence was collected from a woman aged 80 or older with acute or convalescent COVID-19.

CDR3: CASSADGGYNEQFF. DNA for the CDR3: TGTGCCAGCAGCGCGGACGGGGGATACAATGAGCAGTTCTTC. The chain joins TRBV7-9 to TRBJ2-1; D possibly corresponds to TRBD2 (6 bases). V was trimmed by 5 bases and J by 4 bases, leaving 12 bases between them. Germline values: CDR1 SEHNR, CDR2 FQNEAQ (reference sequence). This CDR3 is built from 14 residues.